The 20 T cell receptor beta chains given below trace back to one sample, sequenced in a study of cytomegalovirus exposure and HLA in healthy donors. Some clones are missing from TCRdb's copy, which holds only in-frame ones; the method was immunoSEQ multiplex PCR. The sample includes 59,000 or so clones, roughly nine tenths of them seen just once. Sequencing was carried out using PBMCs. The receptor set was obtained from a woman in her late teens or twenties in good health and CMV-seronegative.

The rearrangement links TRBV7-2 to TRBJ2-7; D possibly corresponds to TRBD2 (6 bases). V lost 5 bases, J lost 0 bases, and 17 bases lay in between. Germline V gives CDR1 SGHTA, CDR2 FQGNSA. The CDR3 covers 16 residues. CDR3: CASSTHGTQSSYEQYF. CDR3 sequence (DNA): TGTGCCAGCAGCACCCACGGGACTCAGAGCTCCTACGAGCAGTACTTC. The whole variable domain, remainder taken from reference TRBV7-2 and TRBJ2-7, is GAGVSQSPSNKVTEKGKDVELRCDPISGHTALYWYRQSLGQGLEFLIYFQGNSAPDKSGLPSDRFSAERTGGSVSTLTIQRTQQEDSAVYLCASSTHGTQSSYEQYFGPGTRLTVT.

The J gene is TRBJ2-1, the V gene TRBV2; 8 bases are a match to TRBD2. Germline values: CDR1 SNHLY, CDR2 FYNNEI. The V gene end was trimmed by 7 bases and the J gene end by 9 bases; junction bases not matched to a gene: 5. The CDR3 length is 12 residues. CDR3 in amino acids: CASITGGGEQFF. The CDR3 DNA follows: TGTGCCAGCATCACGGGAGGGGGTGAGCAGTTCTTC.

The rearrangement links TRBV2 to TRBJ2-3; 7 bases are shared with TRBD2. In germline, CDR1 is SNHLY, CDR2 FYNNEI. The V and J ends lost 2 bases and 3 bases, in that order; junction bases with no gene match: 11. The CDR3 consists of 17 residues. The CDR3 spells CASSETWLAEGTDTQYF. The DNA of the CDR3 is TGTGCCAGCAGTGAAACCTGGCTAGCGGAAGGAACAGATACGCAGTATTTT.

The rearrangement links TRBV5-1 to TRBJ2-5; 7 positions match TRBD2. Looked up from germline, CDR1 is SGHRS and CDR2 is YFSETQ. The V and J ends lost 0 bases and 2 bases, in that order; junction bases with no gene match: 1. This CDR3 has 14 amino acids. In DNA, the CDR3 is TGCGCCAGCAGCTTGGTGGGGGGGCAAGAGACCCAGTACTTC. Translating gives CASSLVGGQETQYF.

The J gene is TRBJ2-1, the V gene TRBV11-2, with 12 bases that match TRBD2. Germline CDR1 is SGHAT and CDR2 is FQNNGV. J gave up 3 bases and V 0 bases, and 3 bases lay outside the gene matches. This CDR3 has 17 residues. As DNA, the CDR3 is TGTGCCAGCAGCTTAGACCGACTAGCGGGAGTCTACAATGAGCAGTTCTTC. Translation gives CASSLDRLAGVYNEQFF.

This sequence joins TRBV5-6 and TRBJ2-7; 7 bases line up with TRBD1. CDR1 and CDR2 from the germline V gene are SGHDT and YYEEEE. V lost 0 bases and J lost 4; bases outside the gene matches: 4. The CDR3 runs to 14 residues. The CDR3 DNA is TGTGCCAGCAGCTTGGGAATGACAGGGTACGAGCAGTACTTC. This gives the protein CASSLGMTGYEQYF.

V gene TRBV6-5 combines with J gene TRBJ2-3; D gene unclear. The V end lost 6 bases, the J end lost 3 bases, and 16 bases lay between the germline ends. The germline gives CDR1 MNHEY, CDR2 SVGAGI. The CDR3 length is 15 residues. The CDR3: CASRVDPLGTDTQYF. DNA for the CDR3: TGTGCCAGCAGAGTCGACCCGCTCGGGACAGATACGCAGTATTTT.

The J gene is TRBJ2-3, the V gene TRBV18; TRBD1 matches at 7 bases. V lost 3 bases, J lost 4 bases, and 1 base stayed unmatched. Germline lookup yields CDR1 KGHSH and CDR2 LQKENI. CDR3 size: 13 residues. CDR3 DNA sequence: TGTGCCAGCTCACCCCAGGGGGCAGATACGCAGTATTTT. Translated, it gives CASSPQGADTQYF.

This clone was counted only a few times. The rearrangement joins TRBV11-2 to TRBJ2-7, with D unresolved. Germline CDR1 and CDR2: SGHAT and FQNNGV. This CDR3 is 12 amino acids long. The V end was cut by 1 base, the J end by 6 bases, with 7 bases between. The CDR3 nucleotides read TGTGCCAGCAGCTTAGGAAGAGGCGAGCAGTACTTC. Its protein is CASSLGRGEQYF.

V gene TRBV28 combines with J gene TRBJ2-2, with D possibly TRBD1 on 5 matching bases. CDR3 length equals 13 residues. The V gene lost 11 bases and the J gene lost 3 bases, with 13 bases spanning the gap. Per germline, CDR1 MDHEN and CDR2 SYDVKM. CDR3 in DNA: TGTGCCCTCGGCAGGGATGACACCGGGGAGCTGTTTTTT. Translation: CALGRDDTGELFF.

The genes are TRBV10-2 and TRBJ2-1; TRBD2 aligns across 10 bases. From germline, CDR1 is WSHSY and CDR2 SAAADI. CDR3 length: 14 amino acids. Unmatched junction bases numbered 4, after V lost 6 bases and J lost 5 bases. CDR3 amino acids: CASRSGRANNEQFF. The DNA for the CDR3 is TGCGCCAGCAGGAGCGGGAGGGCCAACAATGAGCAGTTCTTC.

The chain carries TRBV30 and TRBJ1-1; D remains unclear. CDR1 and CDR2 from the germline V gene are GTSNPN and SVGIG (reference sequence). Trimming pared 0 bases from V and 6 bases from J, leaving 8 bases between. This CDR3 spans 12 amino acids. The CDR3 bases are TGTGCCTGGAGTGTACGGGGTCCTGAAGCTTTCTTT. This encodes CAWSVRGPEAFF.

V and J are TRBV5-4 and TRBJ1-2; the match to TRBD1 covers 8 bases. Germline V CDR1 and CDR2: SGHNT, YYREEE (reference sequence). Trimming removed 0 bases from V and 4 bases from J; junction bases left unmatched: 11. This CDR3 is 17 amino acids long. CDR3 amino acids: CASSLDPQGGLGYGYTF. The CDR3 DNA reads TGTGCCAGCAGCTTGGACCCACAGGGGGGCCTTGGCTATGGCTACACCTTC.

The chain links TRBV7-9 to TRBJ1-1; 8 bases are shared with TRBD1. The V and J ends lost 5 bases and 7 bases, in that order; junction bases with no gene match: 18. Germline V gene lookup returns CDR1 SEHNR and CDR2 FQNEAQ (reference sequence). This CDR3 has 17 residues. CDR3 sequence: CASSPSPGTGLFGEAFF. For the CDR3, the DNA is TGTGCCAGCAGCCCCAGTCCCGGGACAGGACTTTTTGGTGAAGCTTTCTTT.

This clone was recorded once. The chain uses TRBV5-1 and TRBJ2-2; no firm D call. Per the germline V gene, CDR1 is SGHRS and CDR2 is YFSETQ. The CDR3 is 14 residues long. The ends were cut back, 4 bases at V and 1 base at J, with 8 bases in the middle. CDR3 region: CASSLSVNTGELFF. CDR3 nucleotide sequence: TGCGCCAGCAGCCTCTCCGTGAACACCGGGGAGCTGTTTTTT.

This sequence joins TRBV19 and TRBJ2-3; D is possibly TRBD2 (6 bases). The V end lost 6 bases, the J end lost 5 bases, and 18 bases lay between the germline ends. The CDR3 is made up of 15 amino acids. The V gene's germline CDR1 is LNHDA and CDR2 SQIVND (reference sequence). CDR3 nucleotide sequence: TGTGCCAGTAGCCGGGACGGGGGAGGTTTAGATACGCAGTATTTT. It codes for CASSRDGGGLDTQYF.

This chain links TRBV7-3 with TRBJ2-1; TRBD2 agrees at 8 bases. Germline CDR1 is SGHTA and CDR2 is FQGTGA. The CDR3 loop spans 16 amino acids. The V and J ends lost 1 base and 6 bases, in that order; junction bases with no gene match: 8. For the CDR3, the DNA is TGTGCCAGCAGCTTAATCCCGGGGGGGCTTAGCAATGAGCAGTTCTTC. Its protein product is CASSLIPGGLSNEQFF. Full variable domain (rest looked up from reference TRBV7-3 and TRBJ2-1): GAGVSQTPSNKVTEKGKYVELRCDPISGHTALYWYRQSLGQGPEFLIYFQGTGAADDSGLPNDRFFAVRPEGSVSTLKIQRTERGDSAVYLCASSLIPGGLSNEQFFGPGTRLTVL.

The chain recombines TRBV6-1 with TRBJ2-7; 14 positions match TRBD2. CDR3 length equals 22 residues. The V gene's germline CDR1 is MNHNS and CDR2 SASEGT. The V segment lost 6 bases and the J segment 5 bases; nucleotides outside the gene matches: 27. CDR3 coding DNA: TGTGCCAGCAGGGAACACAGGGGGCGCGGGACTAGCGGGAGAGTATCATCCAACGAGCAGTACTTC. Its protein is CASREHRGRGTSGRVSSNEQYF.

As DNA, the CDR3 is TGTGCCAGTAGTGCTAGAGCTAGCGGCAGAGATACGCAGTATTTT. Translated, it gives CASSARASGRDTQYF. The V gene is TRBV19, the J gene TRBJ2-3; 7 nucleotides line up with TRBD2. This CDR3 spans 15 amino acids. Losses at the gene ends were 5 bases for V and 5 bases for J; bases not matched to a gene: 10. The germline V gene has CDR1 LNHDA and CDR2 SQIVND (reference sequence).

Here the CDR3 reads CAWSGGRGRTAYEQYF. The CDR3 region has the DNA TGTGCCTGGAGTGGTGGCAGGGGGCGTACCGCCTACGAGCAGTACTTC. V and J are TRBV30 and TRBJ2-7; TRBD1 aligns across 8 bases. CDR1 and CDR2 (germline): GTSNPN, SVGIG (reference sequence). CDR3 length: 16 amino acids. The J segment lost 2 bases and the V segment lost 1 base, leaving 10 bases of the junction unmatched.